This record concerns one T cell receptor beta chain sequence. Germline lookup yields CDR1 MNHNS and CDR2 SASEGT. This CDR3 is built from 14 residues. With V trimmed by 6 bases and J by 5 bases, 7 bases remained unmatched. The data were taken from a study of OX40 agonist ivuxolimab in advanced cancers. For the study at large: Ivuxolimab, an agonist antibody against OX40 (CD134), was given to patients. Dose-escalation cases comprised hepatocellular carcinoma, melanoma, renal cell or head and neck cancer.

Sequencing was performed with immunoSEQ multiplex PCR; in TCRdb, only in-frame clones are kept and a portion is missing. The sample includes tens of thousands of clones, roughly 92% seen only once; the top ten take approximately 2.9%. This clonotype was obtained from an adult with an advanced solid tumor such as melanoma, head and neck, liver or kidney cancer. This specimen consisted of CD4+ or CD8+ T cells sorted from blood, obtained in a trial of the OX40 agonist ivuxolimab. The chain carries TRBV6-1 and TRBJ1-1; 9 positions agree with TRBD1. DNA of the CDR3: TGTGCCAGCAGACCCACAGGGGGCGAAACTGAAGCTTTCTTT. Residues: CASRPTGGETEAFF.